Listed below are T cell receptor beta chains from one sample, sequenced in a study of T cell responses to AZD1222 COVID-19 vaccine. Generated by immunoSEQ multiplex PCR, the TCRdb table keeps only in-frame clones and is missing some. In the table there are some 130,000 clones, 89% of which are singletons. Sequencing used peripheral blood, obtained on day 0 of AZD1222 vaccination. The receptors here all came from an adult in good health. Each CDR3 is given with its conserved first and last residue. The D gene is left open where the match is weak. Some rows have no size entry. The others give once, few or many, or a class for an expanded clone.

TRBV19	TRBJ1-5	once	-	CASSISPGGPNQPQHF	TGTGCCAGTAGTATATCGCCCGGCGGGCCTAATCAGCCCCAGCATTTT
TRBV11-2	TRBJ1-1	-	TRBD1	CASSLQQGGTEAFF	TGTGCCAGCAGCTTACAACAGGGGGGTACTGAAGCTTTCTTT
TRBV4-1	TRBJ1-1	few	TRBD1	CASSQAPGTVSTEAFF	TGCGCCAGCAGCCAGGCACCCGGGACAGTCAGTACTGAAGCTTTCTTT
TRBV7-2	TRBJ2-1	-	TRBD2	CASSPGAGGSYNEQFF	TGTGCCAGCAGCCCTGGGGCGGGGGGGTCCTACAATGAGCAGTTCTTC
TRBV4-1	TRBJ2-5	-	-	CASTEGRGAGRETQYF	TGCGCCAGCACCGAAGGGAGAGGGGCAGGGAGGGAGACCCAGTACTTC
TRBV30	TRBJ1-5	once	-	CAWSATTGQPQHF	TGTGCCTGGAGTGCGACGACTGGTCAGCCCCAGCATTTT
TRBV15	TRBJ1-3	-	-	CAMPGHELENTIYF	TGTGCCATGCCGGGACACGAGCTCGAAAACACCATATATTTT
TRBV12-3/TRBV12-4	TRBJ1-1	-	-	CASSPPQFTVAFF	TGTGCCAGCAGTCCCCCCCAGTTTACTGTAGCTTTCTTT
TRBV6-5	TRBJ1-2	once	TRBD1	CASRTGGSNYGYTF	TGTGCCAGCAGAACAGGGGGCTCTAACTATGGCTACACCTTC
TRBV7-2	TRBJ2-1	-	TRBD2	CASSSRGAPYNEQFF	TGTGCCAGCAGCTCGCGGGGGGCTCCCTACAATGAGCAGTTCTTC